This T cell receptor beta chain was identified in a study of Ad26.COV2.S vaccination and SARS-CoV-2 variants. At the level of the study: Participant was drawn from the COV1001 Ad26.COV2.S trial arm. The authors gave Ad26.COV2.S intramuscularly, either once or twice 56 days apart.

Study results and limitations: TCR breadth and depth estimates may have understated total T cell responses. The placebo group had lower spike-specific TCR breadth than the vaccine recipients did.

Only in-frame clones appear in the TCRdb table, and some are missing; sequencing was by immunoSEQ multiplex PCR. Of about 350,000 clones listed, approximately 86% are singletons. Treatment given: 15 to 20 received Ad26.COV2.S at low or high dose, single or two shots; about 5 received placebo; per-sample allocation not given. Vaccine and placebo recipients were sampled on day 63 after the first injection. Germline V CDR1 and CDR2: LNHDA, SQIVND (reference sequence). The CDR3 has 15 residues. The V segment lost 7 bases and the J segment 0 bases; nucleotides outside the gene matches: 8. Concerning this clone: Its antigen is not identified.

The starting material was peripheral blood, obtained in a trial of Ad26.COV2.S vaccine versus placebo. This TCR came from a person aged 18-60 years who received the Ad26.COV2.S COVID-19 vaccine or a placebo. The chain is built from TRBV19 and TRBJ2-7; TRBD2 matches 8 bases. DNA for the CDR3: TGTGCCAGTACCCCCACTAGCGGATTCTCCTACGAGCAGTACTTC. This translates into CASTPTSGFSYEQYF. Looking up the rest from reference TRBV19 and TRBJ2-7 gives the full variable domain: DGGITQSPKYLFRKEGQNVTLSCEQNLNHDAMYWYRQDPGQGLRLIYYSQIVNDFQKGDIAEGYSVSREKKESFPLTVTSAQKNPTAFYLCASTPTSGFSYEQYFGPGTRLTVT.